This record looks at one TCR beta chain sequence and its context. Its target is unknown. Germline-derived CDR1 and CDR2 are SGHNT and YENEEA. The junction had 5 bases not matched to a gene; V was cut back by 0 bases and J by 6 bases. The CDR3 sequence is 15 residues long. PCR was performed using 60 Vbeta and 13 Jbeta primers. Assay: immunoSEQ multiplex PCR; the TCRdb copy retains only in-frame clones and omits some. Among about 200,000 clones listed, 80% to 85% were seen once. The entry originates in a study of cytomegalovirus exposure and HLA in healthy donors. Study-level findings and limits: Rare TCR sequences dominated, though some public TCRs recurred in many donors. Immune exposure information comprised only CMV serostatus. A later analysis found most CMV-associated TCR beta chains apparently HLA-restricted. The authors enumerated under 200 TCR beta chains as linked to cytomegalovirus.

Sequencing was carried out using PBMCs. The TCR was taken from a woman between 40 and 55 years old in good health and CMV-seronegative. The V and J genes are TRBV11-3 and TRBJ2-7, with TRBD1 matching 10 bases. DNA of the CDR3: TGTGCCAGCAGCTTAGAGCGGGGGGACAGGGGCGAGCAGTACTTC. This encodes CASSLERGDRGEQYF.